The TCR beta chain described here comes from a study of shared T cell receptors in the human thymus (dated by TCRdb to about 2021). In terms of the full investigation: The study examined how self-reactive, shared T-cell receptor alpha chains are generated in the human thymus.

Library preparation used the immunoSEQ multiplex PCR assay. Imported from immuneACCESS, the table was reduced by TCRdb to in-frame sequences with V and J called. These copies leave out some clones; in studies compared against another copy, an unresolved V gene accounts for under half, and the cause of the remainder is not known. The sample records hundreds of thousands of clones, around 87% of which are singletons. In total, the top ten clones hold 0.0085% to 0.012% of the sample. Relative to germline, V is 4 bases shorter and J is 4 bases shorter, with 12 bases between their ends. For CDR1 and CDR2, the germline V gene lists SGHDT and YYEEEE. The CDR3 measures 13 amino acids from cysteine to phenylalanine. Only the CDR3 part of the read is kept: 39 bases, read in frame from the first base. On this clone: No antigen is known for it. Base quality data are lacking; no much larger clone is found one base away.

The sample also formed part of further work on human thymus T cells. As the second study states: Immunologically healthy infants undergoing open corrective cardiac surgery for congenital heart defects in Finland were used as donors. The thymus tissue came from surgical resects taken out during corrective cardiac surgery. V and J gene segment usage appeared biased in both thymic and peripheral blood repertoires. The related research reported highly overlapping thymic TCR repertoires among unrelated individuals. The study used 7 to 9 infant thymus samples plus four related peripheral blood samples to characterize TCR alpha and beta repertoires. The cohort included six male and a couple of female infants, with donor ages spanning 7 to 244 days. Thymocytes were released mechanically from tissue and stored at -70 °C as pellets of about 10-34 million cells. A QIAsymphony instrument was used to extract genomic DNA from the frozen cell pellets. The immunoSEQ multiplex PCR assay was used to amplify the TCRB and TCRAD loci from a standardized amount of quality-controlled genomic DNA. The amplicons spanned the V(D)J region and were long enough to cover the CDR3 and allow V and J genes to be identified. Through the commercial immunoSEQ service, the amplicons were sequenced on an Illumina platform. Primer bias and sequencing errors were corrected as previously described, and TCRAD and TCRB were defined on the basis of the IMGT database. immunoSEQ Analyzer 3.0 and VDJTools were used for repertoire analysis, which covered basic statistics, V/J segment usage, diversity estimates, rarefaction and pairwise overlap. To estimate diversity, the Chao1, ChaoE, Efron-Thisted, Shannon and inverse Simpson indices were applied, and diversity was also estimated on datasets down-sampled to the smallest sample. Repertoire overlap was determined by strict matching of CDR3 nucleotide sequence, V gene and J gene, and Jaccard-based multidimensional scaling clustering was applied. On average, thymus samples gave about 750,000 unique TCRB clonotypes, whereas blood samples gave 75,000 to 85,000.

Material: thymocytes. The chain is encoded by TRBV5-6 joined to TRBJ2-7; TRBD1 is perhaps the D gene, given 5 matching bases. This receptor was obtained from a boy younger than two with a congenital heart defect. Donor details come from another sample of the same person, matched by shared clones. The CDR3 loop reads CASSHGHLYEQYF. The bases are TGTGCCAGCAGCCACGGACACTTATACGAGCAGTACTTC.